The 7 T cell receptor beta chains below were found in one sample sequenced in a study of shared clonotypes between healthy human individuals. The repertoire was sequenced with immunoSEQ multiplex PCR; TCRdb's copy has only in-frame clones and lacks some. The sample has 1,400,000 or so clones, 98% seen once. The sample was naive CD4+ T cells sorted from blood. Documented subset: CD45RA+ positively selected. The receptors here all came from a man aged 30-40 years in good health.

V is TRBV9 and J is TRBJ1-2; possibly TRBD1 for D (6 bases). The germline V gene has CDR1 SGDLS and CDR2 YYNGEE. The V gene lost 1 base and the J gene lost 8 bases, with 18 bases spanning the gap. The CDR3 is 15 amino acids. The CDR3 DNA follows: TGTGCCAGCAGCGTATTGGCTAGGGGGACGGCAGGCTACACCTTC. Its protein is CASSVLARGTAGYTF.

The rearrangement links TRBV5-1 to TRBJ2-7; 7 bases line up with TRBD2. Germline lookup yields CDR1 SGHRS and CDR2 YFSETQ. The V segment lost 2 bases and the J segment 6 bases; nucleotides outside the gene matches: 14. The CDR3 has 16 residues. The CDR3 region is CASSFNEPAGRVEQYF. Written as DNA, the CDR3 is TGCGCCAGCAGCTTTAACGAGCCGGCGGGGAGGGTCGAGCAGTACTTC.

V and J are TRBV19 and TRBJ2-2, with TRBD1 matching over 8 bases. In germline, CDR1 is LNHDA, CDR2 SQIVND (reference sequence). The CDR3 totals 16 residues. Trimming took 1 base from V and 5 from J; bases not matched to a gene: 6. The CDR3 DNA reads as TGTGCCAGTAGTATAGTTACAGGGGGTAGGACCGGGGAGCTGTTTTTT. Translating gives CASSIVTGGRTGELFF.

The chain is built from TRBV5-4 and TRBJ1-2; 7 bases map to TRBD1. Germline V gene sequence: CDR1 SGHNT, CDR2 YYREEE (reference sequence). The CDR3 runs 14 residues. J lost 2 bases, V lost 1 base, and 2 bases had no gene match. CDR3 amino acids: CASSLQGQNYGYTF. In nucleotides, the CDR3 is TGTGCCAGCAGCTTGCAGGGACAGAACTATGGCTACACCTTC.

In its sample, this clone was seen once. CDR3 sequence reads: CASSHITRDPYEQYF. The CDR3 nucleotides read TGTGCCAGCAGCCACATCACCCGGGACCCCTACGAGCAGTACTTC. The chain is built from TRBV7-9 and TRBJ2-7; TRBD1 or TRBD2 may be the D gene (5 bases each). This CDR3 is built from 15 residues. V lost 5 bases to trimming and J lost 2 bases, with 16 bases between them. From germline, CDR1 is SEHNR and CDR2 FQNEAQ (reference sequence).

As concerns this clone: Other DNA sequences in this sample translate to the same CDR3. The chain uses TRBV5-1 and TRBJ1-5; 7 bases fit TRBD1. Germline V gene lookup returns CDR1 SGHRS and CDR2 YFSETQ. The V gene end was trimmed by 2 bases and the J gene end by 4 bases; junction bases not matched to a gene: 3. The CDR3 runs 14 residues. CDR3 DNA: TGCGCCAGCAGCTTTGGGACAGCTAATCAGCCCCAGCATTTT. It codes for CASSFGTANQPQHF.

The chain uses TRBV14 and TRBJ1-5; no clear D. The length of the CDR3 is 14 residues. Germline V gene data show CDR1 as SGHDN and CDR2 as FVKESK. The V gene lost 5 bases and the J gene lost 3 bases, with 11 bases spanning the gap. CDR3: CASSIYRNNQPQHF. The CDR3 nucleotides are TGTGCCAGCAGCATTTACAGAAACAATCAGCCCCAGCATTTT.